This T cell receptor (beta chain) comes out of a study of cytomegalovirus exposure and HLA in healthy donors. In this sample, this clone turned up once. The CDR3 covers 14 residues. Deletions cut 2 bases from V and 10 bases from J, with 15 bases between. CDR1 and CDR2 (germline): SNHLY, FYNNEI. Amplification used 60 Vbeta primers and 13 Jbeta primers. The repertoire was sequenced with immunoSEQ multiplex PCR; TCRdb's copy has only in-frame clones and lacks some. The profile shows roughly 160,000 clones, 75% of them singletons. The rearrangement links TRBV2 to TRBJ2-1, with D possibly being TRBD2 (6 bases). Sequencing was performed on PBMCs. This receptor was obtained from a woman aged 40 to 49 in good health and CMV-seropositive. CDR3 nucleotide sequence: TGTGCCAGCAGTGAACTGGAGGGAGTAAGGGAGCAGTTCTTC. It encodes CASSELEGVREQFF.